This T cell receptor (beta chain) is from a study of blood T cell repertoires in COVID-19. In the study overall: Specimens from acute and convalescent COVID-19 originated in the United States, Italy and Spain.

Living in roughly 23 US areas, the participants were between roughly 18 and 90 years of age. Participant reports of clinical history set cohort assignment. Trimming took off 1 base at V and 5 bases at J, with 9 bases between the two ends. The CDR3 spans 15 residues. Germline values: CDR1 SGHTA, CDR2 FQGNSA. Authors' processing steps: By means of reference gene primer amplification, nucleated cell counts were estimated. Sequenced by immunoSEQ multiplex PCR; TCRdb stores in-frame clones only, minus some. D and trimming were read from the DNA, whereas the V and J calls and clone size are those reported in that table. Of 200,000 to 250,000 clones detected, 80% appear once; the ten largest clones hold 7.4%.

Sample: PBMCs or T cells enriched from blood (not recorded which). The rearrangement links TRBV7-2 to TRBJ1-6, with D hard to call. The receptor's source is a middle-aged woman with acute COVID-19. CDR3 protein: CASSLDSRNNSPLHF. The DNA for the CDR3 is TGTGCCAGCAGCTTAGACAGCAGAAATAATTCACCCCTCCACTTT.